The T cell receptor beta chain described here comes from a study of blood T cell repertoires in COVID-19. Overall study context: The analysed material was cDNA or gDNA that came from T cells, B-cell-depleted T cells, or PBMCs.

V shed 0 bases and J shed 1 base, with 8 bases lying between them. Germline V lookup: CDR1 SGHRS, CDR2 YFSETQ. The CDR3 contains 14 residues. Assay: immunoSEQ multiplex PCR; the TCRdb copy retains only in-frame clones and omits some. The table has 150,000 to 200,000 clones, 60% to 85% seen once. The sequenced sample was peripheral blood. J is TRBJ2-7 and V is TRBV5-1, with D tentatively TRBD2 (6 bases). The sequence derives from a woman aged 55 to 70 with COVID-19, enrolled during active disease. The CDR3 bases are TGCGCCAGCAGCTTGGGGGACTTGTCCTACGAGCAGTACGTC. Protein product: CASSLGDLSYEQYV.